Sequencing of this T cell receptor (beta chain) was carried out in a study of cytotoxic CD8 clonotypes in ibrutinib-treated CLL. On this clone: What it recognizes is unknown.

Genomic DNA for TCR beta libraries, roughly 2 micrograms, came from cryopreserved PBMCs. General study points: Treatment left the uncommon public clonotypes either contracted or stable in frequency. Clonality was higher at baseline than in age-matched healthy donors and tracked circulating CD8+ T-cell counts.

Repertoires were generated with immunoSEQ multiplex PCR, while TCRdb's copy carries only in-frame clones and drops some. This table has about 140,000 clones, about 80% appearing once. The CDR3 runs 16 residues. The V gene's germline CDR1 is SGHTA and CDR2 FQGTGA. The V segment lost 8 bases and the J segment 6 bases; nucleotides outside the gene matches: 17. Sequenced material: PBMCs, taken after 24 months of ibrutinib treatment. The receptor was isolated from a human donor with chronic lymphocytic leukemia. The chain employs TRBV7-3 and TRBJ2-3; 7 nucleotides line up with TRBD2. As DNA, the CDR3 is TGTGCCAGCGCGCTTTCGGAGGAGGCGGGAGTGGATACGCAGTATTTT. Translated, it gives CASALSEEAGVDTQYF.